This T cell receptor beta chain was found in a study of Graves' ophthalmopathy and Graves' hyperthyroidism. Study background: Specimen type is peripheral blood, obtained at initial diagnosis before any treatment.

A diagnosis was made from clinical symptoms together with serum thyroxine, TRAb, thyroid ultrasound and orbital computed tomography. Study-level points and caveats: Blood repertoires reportedly contained most expanded thyroid clonotypes above 0.001 frequency. Distinction of ophthalmopathy from stable hyperthyroidism by a 13-signature model reached about 87% sensitivity and 81.08% specificity.

The germline V gene encodes CDR1 MNHNS and CDR2 SASEGT. This CDR3 has 15 residues. V dropped 5 bases and J dropped 3 bases, with 14 bases sitting between them. RNA transcripts served as template for amplifying TCR beta CDR3 sequences. The first round was an RT-PCR with HTBI primers, and the second round was a multiplex PCR. In TCRdb, the multiplex PCR reads were re-called with MiXCR into one record per CDR3 protein. The table lists about 390,000 distinct CDR3 sequences, 15% of them singletons. Only a few counts were recorded for this clonotype. Its antigen remains unidentified. This receptor was identified in a woman younger than 30 with stable Graves' hyperthyroidism. What was sequenced was peripheral blood. The chain carries TRBV6-1 and TRBJ1-5; maybe TRBD1 (5 bases). The CDR3, as DNA: TGTGCCAGCAGTCAGGGAGGCTCGGACAATCAGCCCCAGCATTTT. It is translated as CASSQGGSDNQPQHF.